The present T cell receptor beta chain was sequenced within a study of blood T cell repertoires in COVID-19. Study overall: Whether acute or convalescent, the COVID-19 samples came from the United States, Italy and Spain.

Original handling: The assay estimated nucleated cells by amplifying reference gene primers. The table came from immunoSEQ multiplex PCR; TCRdb's copy has only in-frame clones and leaves some out. V, J and clone size are those of that table, while D and trimming were read from the DNA. The table has around 90,000 clones, approximately 75% seen once. The TCR was taken from a human donor in a cohort sampled during active COVID-19. The specimen sequenced was peripheral blood.

CDR3 residues: CASRAFLGYGYTF. CDR3 bases: TGTGCCAGCAGGGCTTTCCTTGGCTATGGCTACACCTTC. The chain uses TRBV28 and TRBJ1-2; D is unclear. The CDR3 sequence is 13 residues long. Germline V gives CDR1 MDHEN, CDR2 SYDVKM. V lost 6 bases, J lost 4 bases, and 12 bases lay in between.